The 24 T cell receptor beta chains in this list originate from one sample, sequenced in a study of blood T cell repertoires in COVID-19. Assay: immunoSEQ multiplex PCR; the TCRdb copy retains only in-frame clones and omits some. The repertoire holds approximately 74,000 clones, with 88% as singletons. The sequencing sample was made of peripheral blood. The receptor source for this set is a man in his 70s with acute or convalescent COVID-19.

The gene calls are TRBV9 and TRBJ2-2, with 12 bases matching TRBD2. V lost 0 bases and J lost 2; bases outside the gene matches: 8. The CDR3 consists of 19 residues. Germline-derived CDR1 and CDR2 are SGDLS and YYNGEE. The CDR3 spells CASSVEGTTSGRNTGELFF. CDR3 nucleotides: TGTGCCAGCAGCGTAGAGGGGACGACTAGCGGGAGAAACACCGGGGAGCTGTTTTTT.

V and J are TRBV5-1 and TRBJ1-1; D remains ambiguous. Germline CDR1 is SGHRS and CDR2 is YFSETQ. The CDR3 runs 13 residues. The V end was cut by 0 bases, the J end by 1 base, with 4 bases between. CDR3 coding DNA: TGCGCCAGCAGCTTGGACAGGAACACTGAAGCTTTCTTT. It is translated as CASSLDRNTEAFF.

This chain joins TRBV5-1 and TRBJ2-1; 7 bases match TRBD1. The length of the CDR3 is 16 residues. From germline, CDR1 is SGHRS and CDR2 YFSETQ. J was trimmed by 6 bases and V by 0 bases; bases with no gene match: 9. CDR3 loop: CASSLEVGQLSNEQFF. Here the CDR3 DNA reads TGCGCCAGCAGCTTGGAAGTGGGACAGCTTAGCAATGAGCAGTTCTTC.

This sequence joins TRBV5-5 and TRBJ2-1; 7 nucleotides match TRBD1. Trimming at V came to 4 bases and at J to 0 bases, leaving 4 bases not matched to a gene. There are 15 residues in the CDR3. Germline V gene data show CDR1 as SGHKS and CDR2 as YYEKEE (reference sequence). The CDR3 bases are TGTGCCAGCAGCCAAGGGACAGACTCCTACAATGAGCAGTTCTTC. Protein sequence: CASSQGTDSYNEQFF.

This clone came up once. The J gene is TRBJ2-5, the V gene TRBV5-1, with a possible D match to TRBD1 (6 bases). The CDR3 totals 14 residues. Germline values: CDR1 SGHRS, CDR2 YFSETQ. Trimming cost V 3 bases and J 3 bases, with 12 bases left between them. The CDR3 sequence: CASSSMTGKETQYF. The CDR3 bases are TGCGCCAGCAGCTCAATGACAGGAAAAGAGACCCAGTACTTC.

This chain connects TRBV7-3 to TRBJ2-2; 8 positions agree with TRBD2. V gave up 5 bases and J gave up 6 bases; unmatched junction bases: 14. CDR3 size: 17 residues. Germline values: CDR1 SGHTA, CDR2 FQGTGA. As DNA, the CDR3 is TGTGCCAGCAGCCCCACCGGGGGTAGCGGGGTTTCCGGGGAGCTGTTTTTT. It codes for CASSPTGGSGVSGELFF. The complete variable domain, with remaining parts taken from reference TRBV7-3 and TRBJ2-2, reads GAGVSQTPSNKVTEKGKYVELRCDPISGHTALYWYRQSLGQGPEFLIYFQGTGAADDSGLPNDRFFAVRPEGSVSTLKIQRTERGDSAVYLCASSPTGGSGVSGELFFGEGSRLTVL.

The chain carries TRBV12-3 or TRBV12-4 and TRBJ1-5, with unresolved D. V lost 8 bases and J 5 bases, leaving 10 bases between the germline ends. This CDR3 has 12 amino acids. The CDR3 bases are TGTGCCAGCCTCGGGGTAGATCAGCCCCAGCATTTT. This codes for CASLGVDQPQHF.

The CDR3 bases are TGTGCCAGCTCACCACCGAGGGGCCGGAGGGGCGAGACCCAGTACTTC. Amino acids: CASSPPRGRRGETQYF. The chain recombines TRBV18 with TRBJ2-5, with D perhaps matching TRBD2 (6 bases). The germline V gene has CDR1 KGHSH and CDR2 LQKENI. CDR3 length equals 16 residues. With 0 bases removed from V and 5 bases from J, the gap between germline ends came to 16 bases.

V usage is TRBV5-5 and J usage is TRBJ2-1, with D perhaps matching TRBD1 (6 bases). V lost 5 bases, J lost 8 bases, and 14 bases lay in between. This CDR3 spans 13 amino acids. The germline V gene encodes CDR1 SGHKS and CDR2 YYEKEE (reference sequence). The CDR3 is CASSFQQGYEQFF. DNA for the CDR3: TGTGCCAGCAGTTTCCAACAGGGTTATGAGCAGTTCTTC. Filled out from reference TRBV5-5 and TRBJ2-1, the complete variable domain reads DAGVTQSPTHLIKTRGQQVTLRCSPISGHKSVSWYQQVLGQGPQFIFQYYEKEERGRGNFPDRFSARQFPNYSSELNVNALLLGDSALYLCASSFQQGYEQFFGPGTRLTVL.

V gene TRBV14 combines with J gene TRBJ2-7; 10 nucleotides line up with TRBD1. This CDR3 comprises 14 residues. V gave up 5 bases and J gave up 2 bases; unmatched junction bases: 3. Looked up from germline, CDR1 is SGHDN and CDR2 is FVKESK. The CDR3: CASSEGQGPYEQYF. CDR3 coding DNA: TGTGCCAGCAGCGAGGGACAGGGGCCCTACGAGCAGTACTTC.

The V and J genes are TRBV5-4 and TRBJ1-2; D gene unclear. Trimming removed 0 bases at V and 8 bases at J, with 14 bases between. CDR1 SGHNT and CDR2 YYREEE come from the germline V gene (reference sequence). There are 14 residues in the CDR3. The CDR3 region has the DNA TGTGCCAGCAGCTTGGCCGGTGTTTTCCTGGGCTACACCTTC. Translated: CASSLAGVFLGYTF.

In its sample, this clone was seen once. The rearrangement links TRBV30 to TRBJ1-6; D gene ambiguous. Germline assignment: CDR1 GTSNPN and CDR2 SVGIG (reference sequence). With 0 bases removed from V and 3 bases from J, the gap between germline ends came to 18 bases. This CDR3 has 18 amino acids. Here the CDR3 reads CAWSVLGSATLYNSPLHF. In nucleotides, the CDR3 is TGTGCCTGGAGTGTACTAGGGTCAGCAACCCTCTATAATTCACCCCTCCACTTT.

This rearrangement joins TRBV7-9 to TRBJ1-1, with D unclear. Per the germline V gene, CDR1 is SEHNR and CDR2 is FQNEAQ (reference sequence). The CDR3 has 15 amino acids. Deletions cut 6 bases from V and 0 bases from J, with 14 bases between. CDR3 bases: TGTGCCAGCAGACCTATCCGGGTCCTGAACACTGAAGCTTTCTTT. Its protein product is CASRPIRVLNTEAFF. Full variable domain (remainder filled in from reference TRBV7-9 and TRBJ1-1): DTGVSQNPRHKITKRGQNVTFRCDPISEHNRLYWYRQTLGQGPEFLTYFQNEAQLEKSRLLSDRFSAERPKGSFSTLEIQRTEQGDSAMYLCASRPIRVLNTEAFFGQGTRLTVV.

DNA of the CDR3: TGTGCCAGCAGCCCGGAATCGGGGGGTAGCTCCTACGAGCAGTACTTC. Translation: CASSPESGGSSYEQYF. The V and J genes are TRBV5-4 and TRBJ2-7, with 7 bases that match TRBD2. Germline trimming cut 4 bases from V and 0 bases from J; bases unmatched to any gene: 10. The CDR3 runs to 16 residues. CDR1 and CDR2 from the germline V gene are SGHNT and YYREEE (reference sequence).

This chain joins TRBV5-4 and TRBJ1-5; D uncertain. Germline values: CDR1 SGHNT, CDR2 YYREEE (reference sequence). V was shortened by 0 bases and J by 4 bases, with 8 bases between the two germline ends. The CDR3 has 14 amino acids. The CDR3 sequence: CASSLAPGNQPQHF. The CDR3 coding sequence is TGTGCCAGCAGCTTGGCCCCGGGAAATCAGCCCCAGCATTTT.

This rearrangement joins TRBV10-2 to TRBJ2-2; 8 nucleotides agree with TRBD2. The length of the CDR3 is 16 residues. J lost 1 base, V lost 6 bases, and 7 bases had no gene match. Germline CDR1 WSHSY, CDR2 SAAADI. The CDR3 spells CASRGPSGGNTGELFF. The CDR3 DNA follows: TGCGCCAGCAGAGGACCCAGCGGGGGGAACACCGGGGAGCTGTTTTTT.

V and J are TRBV7-9 and TRBJ1-5, with D possibly TRBD1 on 5 matching bases. The CDR3 extends over 15 amino acids. The germline V gene has CDR1 SEHNR and CDR2 FQNEAQ (reference sequence). V was trimmed by 6 bases and J by 5 bases, leaving 17 bases between them. In DNA, the CDR3 is TGTGCCAGCAGTTCCAGTGGGGCAAGAGATCAGCCCCAGCATTTT. Amino acid sequence: CASSSSGARDQPQHF.

This clone was seen a few times. The rearrangement uses TRBV6-2 or TRBV6-3 and TRBJ1-5; possibly TRBD1 for D (5 bases). Looked up from germline, CDR1 is MNHEY and CDR2 is SVGEGT. The CDR3 runs 17 residues. The V end was cut by 2 bases, the J end by 1 base, with 15 bases between. The CDR3 DNA is TGTGCCAGCAGTTACCTCGTGGGGGGAGGAAGCAATCAGCCCCAGCATTTT. This codes for CASSYLVGGGSNQPQHF.

This chain connects TRBV19 to TRBJ1-5, with D tentatively TRBD1 (5 bases). The CDR3 totals 15 residues. Germline CDR1 and CDR2: LNHDA and SQIVND (reference sequence). Trimming removed 6 bases from V and 4 bases from J, with 16 bases in between. Here the CDR3 reads CASREEGRYNQPQHF. The CDR3 DNA is TGTGCCAGTAGGGAGGAGGGGAGGTATAATCAGCCCCAGCATTTT.

The genes are TRBV7-9 and TRBJ1-6; 7 bases align to TRBD1. The germline CDR1 and CDR2 sequences are SEHNR and FQNEAQ (reference sequence). V trimming: 5 bases; J trimming: 4 bases; junction bases outside the gene matches: 5. CDR3 size: 15 residues. This CDR3 reads CASSTETGYNSPLHF. The CDR3 coding sequence is TGTGCCAGCAGCACCGAGACAGGGTATAATTCACCCCTCCACTTT.

The V gene is TRBV19, the J gene TRBJ1-4; the match to TRBD1 covers 8 bases. J lost 6 bases, V lost 3 bases, and 9 bases had no gene match. Germline V gives CDR1 LNHDA, CDR2 SQIVND (reference sequence). The CDR3 runs 16 residues. The CDR3 sequence is CASSIFGDRSDEKLFF. For the CDR3, the DNA is TGTGCCAGTAGTATTTTTGGGGACAGGTCGGATGAAAAACTGTTTTTT. Together with reference TRBV19 and TRBJ1-4, the CDR3 gives the full variable domain: DGGITQSPKYLFRKEGQNVTLSCEQNLNHDAMYWYRQDPGQGLRLIYYSQIVNDFQKGDIAEGYSVSREKKESFPLTVTSAQKNPTAFYLCASSIFGDRSDEKLFFGSGTQLSVL.

The chain joins TRBV6-5 to TRBJ2-1; a weak D match, TRBD2 (5 bases). Germline CDR1 MNHEY, CDR2 SVGAGI. The CDR3 spans 14 residues. V was cut by 6 bases and J by 8 bases, with 17 bases left in between. CDR3 coding DNA: TGTGCCAGCAGGGAGGTAGGAAGTTTCGATGAGCAGTTCTTC. It is translated as CASREVGSFDEQFF.

This chain links TRBV28 with TRBJ2-1; no definite D call. With 2 bases removed from V and 5 bases from J, the gap between germline ends came to 7 bases. The CDR3 has 13 residues. Germline CDR1 MDHEN, CDR2 SYDVKM. The CDR3 coding sequence is TGTGCCAGCAGTTTAGGTCCAGACAATGAGCAGTTCTTC. Translated: CASSLGPDNEQFF. Full variable domain (rest looked up from reference TRBV28 and TRBJ2-1): DVKVTQSSRYLVKRTGEKVFLECVQDMDHENMFWYRQDPGLGLRLIYFSYDVKMKEKGDIPEGYSVSREKKERFSLILESASTNQTSMYLCASSLGPDNEQFFGPGTRLTVL.

This rearrangement joins TRBV3-1 (or the pseudogene TRBV3-2) to TRBJ2-6; tentatively, D is TRBD1 (5 bases). Germline-derived CDR1 and CDR2 are LGHDT and YNNKEL (reference sequence). This CDR3 has 18 amino acids. V was shortened by 0 bases and J by 2 bases, with 14 bases between the two germline ends. The CDR3 reads CASSQDLDPGTGANVLTF. Here the CDR3 DNA reads TGTGCCAGCAGCCAAGACCTAGATCCAGGGACTGGGGCCAACGTCCTGACTTTC.